These 14 T cell receptor beta chains originate from one sample sequenced in a study of T-cell memory formation after mild COVID-19. TCRdb itself ran the 5' RACE reads through MiXCR, one entry per CDR3 protein. Here the sample spans 550,000 to 700,000 distinct CDR3 sequences, under 20% being singletons. The sequenced material came from PBMCs or a T cell subset sorted from them (not recorded which). The receptors shown here come from an adult woman who had mild COVID-19 (a few samples of this study predate the infection). Cell type and time point are not known.

There are many counts of this clonotype. The chain uses TRBV5-1 and TRBJ1-1; D gene ambiguous. Trimming removed 4 bases at V and 1 base at J, with 14 bases between. The CDR3 covers 15 residues. Germline-derived CDR1 and CDR2 are SGHRS and YFSETQ. CDR3 nucleotides: TGCGCCAGCAGCCGGTTTACGGACGGGAACACTGAAGCTTTCTTT. Its translation is CASSRFTDGNTEAFF.

In this sample, this clonotype turned up many times. At one end, the junction sequence differs from germline, possibly due to a read error. The chain employs TRBV10-3 and TRBJ1-1; 10 bases map to TRBD1. This CDR3 is built from 13 residues. Germline-derived CDR1 and CDR2 are ENHRY and SYGVKD. The CDR3 sequence is CAIRRQGASEVDF. The CDR3 bases are TGTGCCATCAGACGACAGGGGGCCTCAGAAGTTGATTTT.

This clonotype occurred a few times. The CDR3 bases are TGTGCCAGCAGCCCAAGACGGGAACAGCTGTATGAGCAGTTCTTC. This codes for CASSPRREQLYEQFF. The chain has TRBV7-2 and TRBJ2-1, with D perhaps matching TRBD2 (5 bases). The length of the CDR3 is 15 residues. Trimming removed 5 bases at V and 8 bases at J, with 19 bases between. Germline V CDR1 and CDR2: SGHTA, FQGNSA.

This clonotype was detected once. V and J are TRBV20-1 and TRBJ2-3, with D perhaps TRBD1 (5 bases). Per the germline V gene, CDR1 is DFQATT and CDR2 is SNEGSKA (reference sequence). The CDR3 totals 15 residues. V was pared by 1 base and J by 1 base, with 12 bases between. As DNA, the CDR3 is TGCAGTGCTAGAGGGGCTGGGGCCCGCACAGATACGCAGTATTTT. The encoded protein is CSARGAGARTDTQYF.

This rearrangement joins TRBV12-3 or TRBV12-4 to TRBJ2-5, with TRBD1 as a possible D gene (6 bases). V was shortened by 10 bases and J by 4 bases, with 16 bases between the two germline ends. CDR3 length: 13 residues. CDR3 residues: CAISRRGRETQYF. The CDR3 bases are TGTGCCATCTCGCGCAGGGGCCGAGAGACCCAGTACTTC.

This clonotype was seen only a few times. The chain links TRBV12-3 or TRBV12-4 to TRBJ1-5; TRBD1 is a possible D gene (5 bases). V was clipped by 6 bases and J by 11 bases, with 20 bases between them. The CDR3 loop spans 14 amino acids. As DNA, the CDR3 is TGTGCCAGCAGCCTCGGGGCTAATGCACAAACCCAGCATTTT. This encodes CASSLGANAQTQHF.

The chain joins TRBV30 to TRBJ2-2; TRBD2 aligns across 9 bases. The CDR3 has 15 amino acids. In germline, CDR1 is GTSNPN, CDR2 SVGIG (reference sequence). The ends lost 3 bases at V and 7 bases at J; junction bases unmatched: 9. The CDR3 coding sequence is TGTGCCTGGAGAGTAGCGGGAGTTATGAGCGGGGAGCTGTTTTTT. Encoded protein: CAWRVAGVMSGELFF.

The V and J genes are TRBV7-9 and TRBJ1-2; D possibly corresponds to TRBD1 (5 bases). Germline V lookup: CDR1 SEHNR, CDR2 FQNEAQ (reference sequence). Trimming stripped 0 bases from V and 3 bases from J, with 11 bases between. There are 15 residues in the CDR3. The DNA for the CDR3 is TGTGCCAGCAGCTTAGCTCCAGGGAAGGACTATGGCTACACCTTC. This encodes CASSLAPGKDYGYTF.

V gene TRBV12-3 or TRBV12-4 combines with J gene TRBJ1-2, with TRBD1 matching 7 bases. V shed 3 bases, J shed 5 bases, and the junction held 6 bases outside the gene matches. The CDR3 runs to 14 residues. The CDR3, as DNA: TGTGCCAGCAGTTTCAGGGGGGATCCTTATGGCTACACCTTC. This translates into CASSFRGDPYGYTF.

This clonotype was found a few times. The chain links TRBV7-9 to TRBJ2-7; D not certain. Trimming removed 1 base from V and 7 bases from J, with 11 bases in between. Germline V lookup: CDR1 SEHNR, CDR2 FQNEAQ (reference sequence). This CDR3 contains 13 residues. CDR3 in amino acids: CASSLDSSREQYF. Here the CDR3 DNA reads TGTGCCAGCAGCTTAGACTCGTCTAGGGAGCAGTACTTC.

The CDR3 DNA reads as TGCGCCAGCAGTCAACGAGACAGGGGGAACCAAGAGACCCAGTACTTC. It yields the protein CASSQRDRGNQETQYF. The J gene is TRBJ2-5, the V gene TRBV23-1, with TRBD1 matching over 9 bases. TRBV23-1 is an ORF, and what it does is uncertain. J was trimmed by 0 bases and V by 2 bases; bases with no gene match: 4. The CDR3 loop spans 16 amino acids.

V is TRBV24-1 and J is TRBJ2-1, with D perhaps TRBD2 (6 bases). Looked up from germline, CDR1 is KGHDR and CDR2 is SFDVKD. This CDR3 contains 16 residues. Trimming pared 0 bases from V and 1 base from J, leaving 9 bases between. CDR3 DNA sequence: TGTGCCACCAGTGATTTGGACGGGAGTTCCTACAATGAGCAGTTCTTC. Translating it yields CATSDLDGSSYNEQFF.

This clonotype was counted between two and nine times. The chain combines TRBV15 with TRBJ1-1; 10 nucleotides agree with TRBD1. Trimming at V came to 0 bases and at J to 4 bases, leaving 5 bases not matched to a gene. This CDR3 is built from 16 residues. Germline loops: CDR1 LNHNV, CDR2 YYDKDF (reference sequence). In DNA form, the CDR3 reads TGTGCCACCAGCAGAGACCGGGGACAGGGGAGCACTGAAGCTTTCTTT. This encodes CATSRDRGQGSTEAFF.

The rearrangement joins TRBV7-6 to TRBJ2-7, with D tentatively TRBD1 or TRBD2 (5 bases each). The length of the CDR3 is 14 residues. V was cut by 0 bases and J by 2 bases, with 8 bases left in between. CDR1 and CDR2 (germline): SGHVS, FNYEAQ. CDR3 region: CASSLAGVPYEQYF. For the CDR3, the DNA is TGTGCCAGCAGCTTAGCGGGGGTCCCCTACGAGCAGTACTTC.